A selection of T cell receptor beta chains follows, all from one sample in a study of response to subunit inactivated influenza vaccine. TCRdb ran MiXCR on the RT-PCR reads and lists one entry per CDR3 protein. The repertoire holds 560,000 or so distinct CDR3 sequences, with 7.5% to 8.5% as singletons. The specimen comprised PBMCs from blood, sampled about 24 months after vaccination. The receptors were gathered from a man aged 50 to 69 who received an inactivated influenza vaccine. Each CDR3 is given with its conserved first and last residue. D genes are given only for firm matches. The size field is filled for only some rows; it gives once, few, many or a size class.

d_call	v_call	j_call	clone_size	cdr3_aa	cdr3_nt
NA	TRBV4-3	TRBJ1-1	NA	CASSQDPGADTEAFF	TGCGCCAGCAGCCAAGATCCGGGGGCAGACACTGAAGCTTTCTTT
TRBD1	TRBV20-1	TRBJ1-1	NA	CSATQGARYTEAFF	TGCAGTGCCACCCAGGGGGCGCGGTACACTGAAGCTTTCTTT
NA	TRBV14	TRBJ2-3	NA	CASQDEVQDTQYF	TGTGCCAGCCAAGACGAGGTGCAAGATACGCAGTATTTT
NA	TRBV20-1	TRBJ2-5	many	CSAGSSGQTQYF	TGCAGTGCTGGGTCCTCAGGGCAGACCCAGTACTTC
TRBD2	TRBV18	TRBJ2-1	few	CASSPLGLAGVFGNNEQFF	TGTGCCAGCTCACCACTGGGACTAGCGGGGGTCTTTGGGAACAATGAGCAGTTCTTC
TRBD2	TRBV5-1	TRBJ2-3	NA	CASALADTSTDTQYF	TGCGCCAGCGCCCTAGCGGATACTAGCACAGATACGCAGTATTTT
TRBD2	TRBV27	TRBJ2-7	few	CASSTAGLEQYF	TGTGCCAGCAGCACAGCGGGGCTCGAGCAGTACTTC
TRBD1	TRBV7-9	TRBJ2-5	few	CASSTTGVGETQYF	TGTGCCAGCAGCACAACAGGGGTTGGAGAGACCCAGTACTTC
TRBD1	TRBV6-1	TRBJ2-1	few	CASSKRTGENEQFF	TGTGCCAGCAGTAAAAGGACAGGGGAGAATGAGCAGTTCTTC
NA	TRBV7-3	TRBJ2-1	few	CASSLRHNEQFF	TGTGCCAGCAGCCTCCGACACAATGAGCAGTTCTTC
NA	TRBV6-1	TRBJ1-1	NA	CASSPSGTVENTEAFF	TGTGCCAGCAGTCCATCTGGGACTGTAGAGAACACTGAAGCTTTCTTT
TRBD1	TRBV19	TRBJ1-5	many	CASSKKPGQSNQPQHF	TGTGCCAGTAGTAAAAAACCGGGACAGAGCAATCAGCCCCAGCATTTT
TRBD2	TRBV5-1	TRBJ2-3	NA	CASRGTSGATLDTQYF	TGCGCCAGCAGAGGGACTAGCGGGGCAACATTGGATACGCAGTATTTT
NA	TRBV6-5	TRBJ2-5	NA	CASSYYGGPGETQYF	TGTGCCAGCAGTTACTACGGGGGGCCCGGGGAGACCCAGTACTTC
TRBD1	TRBV4-3	TRBJ2-7	NA	CASSRGGQEPSYEQYF	TGCGCCAGCAGCCGAGGCGGACAGGAACCGTCCTACGAGCAGTACTTC
TRBD1	TRBV4-2	TRBJ1-2	few	CASSQDDRGQGYGYTF	TGTGCCAGCAGCCAAGATGACAGGGGCCAGGGTTATGGCTACACCTTC
NA	TRBV25-1	TRBJ2-1	few	CASRMEKSREQFF	TGTGCCAGCAGAATGGAAAAGTCGCGTGAGCAGTTCTTC
TRBD1	TRBV27	TRBJ2-7	many	CASSLNSPGQGHYEQYF	TGTGCCAGCAGTTTGAACTCGCCGGGACAGGGTCATTACGAGCAGTACTTC
NA	TRBV7-6	TRBJ2-5	NA	CASSPRTGGQTGTQYF	TGTGCCAGCAGCCCGCGGACCGGCGGGCAAACGGGTACCCAGTACTTC
NA	TRBV6-5	TRBJ2-2	NA	CASSYPRGELFF	TGTGCCAGCAGTTACCCCCGCGGGGAGCTGTTTTTT
NA	TRBV6-2/TRBV6-3	TRBJ2-1	few	CASSYLWTASYNEQFF	TGTGCCAGCAGTTACTTGTGGACAGCCTCCTACAATGAGCAGTTCTTC
NA	TRBV7-2	TRBJ1-3	few	CAVSYRLSGNTIYF	TGTGCCGTTAGCTACAGGCTCTCTGGAAACACCATATATTTT
NA	TRBV15	TRBJ2-7	few	CATSRDTTPKRYEQYF	TGTGCCACCAGCAGAGATACGACTCCCAAGAGGTACGAGCAGTACTTC
NA	TRBV28	TRBJ2-7	few	CASAGSAENTYEQYF	TGTGCCAGCGCGGGGTCAGCGGAAAACACTTACGAGCAGTACTTC
NA	TRBV20-1	TRBJ2-7	NA	CSAIPIGSNYEQYF	TGCAGTGCTATTCCTATCGGGTCTAACTACGAGCAGTACTTC
NA	TRBV5-1	TRBJ2-7	NA	CASSLVGPNYEQYF	TGCGCCAGCAGCTTGGTGGGACCAAACTACGAGCAGTACTTC
NA	TRBV7-8	TRBJ2-5	NA	CASSERRVGRRKETQYF	TGTGCCAGCAGCGAACGTAGAGTGGGGCGGAGAAAAGAGACCCAGTACTTC
NA	TRBV7-2	TRBJ1-2	many	CASSPTAPNYGYTF	TGTGCCAGCAGCCCGACAGCTCCTAACTATGGCTACACCTTC
NA	TRBV10-2	TRBJ2-2	few	CASSDTGMYTGELFF	TGCGCCAGCAGTGATACAGGGATGTACACCGGGGAGCTGTTTTTT
NA	TRBV6-5	TRBJ2-2	many	CASSYGLGGGELFF	TGTGCCAGCAGTTACGGCTTAGGTGGCGGGGAGCTGTTTTTT
NA	TRBV10-3	TRBJ1-2	many	CAISEVSNYGYTF	TGTGCCATCAGTGAGGTCTCAAACTATGGCTACACCTTC
NA	TRBV12-3/TRBV12-4	TRBJ2-1	NA	CASSLGFSGGEQFF	TGTGCCAGCAGTTTAGGCTTCTCGGGTGGTGAGCAGTTCTTC
NA	TRBV5-1	TRBJ2-1	NA	CASSFPDLQQFF	TGCGCCAGCAGCTTCCCGGACCTGCAGCAGTTCTTC
TRBD2	TRBV20-1	TRBJ2-1	NA	CRVSGSTYNEQFF	TGCAGGGTCAGCGGGAGTACCTACAATGAGCAGTTCTTC
TRBD1	TRBV24-1	TRBJ2-3	few	CATSDPSDRPTDTQYF	TGTGCCACCAGTGACCCTTCGGACAGGCCAACAGATACGCAGTATTTT
TRBD2	TRBV27	TRBJ2-3	few	CASSLEGSGLAGPDTQYF	TGTGCCAGCAGTTTAGAGGGCTCGGGACTAGCGGGACCCGATACGCAGTATTTT
NA	TRBV28	TRBJ1-1	many	CASSFWGSEAFF	TGTGCCAGCAGTTTTTGGGGTTCTGAAGCTTTCTTT
NA	TRBV7-3	TRBJ1-2	NA	CASSLTARGRNYGYTF	TGTGCCAGCAGCTTAACTGCGCGGGGGCGTAACTATGGCTACACCTTC
NA	TRBV29-1	TRBJ2-7	few	CSAGSYYEQYF	TGCAGCGCTGGAAGCTACTACGAGCAGTACTTC
NA	TRBV4-2	TRBJ2-7	NA	CASSQDSAGELYEQYF	TGTGCCAGCAGCCAAGATTCGGCAGGGGAACTATACGAGCAGTACTTC
NA	TRBV3-1	TRBJ2-5	few	CASSQNVGLRETQYF	TGTGCCAGCAGCCAAAATGTCGGGTTAAGGGAGACCCAGTACTTC
TRBD2	TRBV20-1	TRBJ2-3	many	CSALKVAGFTDTQYF	TGCAGTGCCCTGAAAGTAGCGGGGTTCACAGATACGCAGTATTTT
NA	TRBV28	TRBJ2-1	few	CASTSSVREQFF	TGTGCCAGCACTTCTAGCGTTCGGGAGCAGTTCTTC
NA	TRBV5-1	TRBJ1-1	NA	CASREQGMNTEAFF	TGCGCCAGCAGAGAACAGGGAATGAACACTGAAGCTTTCTTT
NA	TRBV6-2/TRBV6-3	TRBJ1-1	many	CASSYMANTEAFF	TGTGCCAGCAGTTACATGGCGAACACTGAAGCTTTCTTT
NA	TRBV15	TRBJ2-1	NA	CATSPRSGSGYNEQFF	TGTGCCACCAGCCCACGTTCGGGTTCGGGCTACAATGAGCAGTTCTTC
TRBD2	TRBV24-1	TRBJ2-1	few	CATSDWTSGKTGEQFF	TGTGCCACCAGTGACTGGACTAGCGGGAAAACCGGGGAGCAGTTCTTC
NA	TRBV2	TRBJ2-7	NA	CASTSQGVYEQYF	TGTGCCAGCACCTCACAGGGTGTTTACGAGCAGTACTTC
TRBD2	TRBV20-1	TRBJ2-1	many	CSAPVSGRANEQFF	TGCAGTGCTCCCGTTAGCGGGAGGGCCAATGAGCAGTTCTTC
NA	TRBV28	TRBJ2-1	many	CASSLTLTAYNEQFF	TGTGCCAGCAGTTTAACTTTAACAGCCTACAATGAGCAGTTCTTC
TRBD2	TRBV5-1	TRBJ2-5	NA	CASSQKAGQETQYF	TGCGCCAGCAGCCAGAAAGCGGGGCAAGAGACCCAGTACTTC
NA	TRBV12-3/TRBV12-4	TRBJ1-1	many	CASSLVGSGEAFF	TGTGCCAGCAGTTTGGTGGGTTCCGGTGAAGCTTTCTTT
TRBD2	TRBV7-2	TRBJ2-3	NA	CASSSRLAGATDTQYF	TGTGCCAGCAGCTCCAGACTAGCGGGGGCCACAGATACGCAGTATTTT
NA	TRBV20-1	TRBJ2-5	NA	CSARDAGFETQYF	TGCAGTGCTAGAGATGCGGGTTTTGAGACCCAGTACTTC
TRBD2	TRBV20-1	TRBJ2-1	few	CSARGDRDYSYNEQFF	TGCAGTGCTAGGGGGGACCGGGACTACTCCTACAATGAGCAGTTCTTC
TRBD2	TRBV28	TRBJ2-2	many	CAILAGGNTGELFF	TGTGCCATACTAGCGGGGGGTAACACCGGGGAGCTGTTTTTT
NA	TRBV28	TRBJ1-5	few	CASSQPEEYQPQHF	TGTGCCAGCAGTCAACCGGAGGAATACCAGCCCCAGCATTTT
NA	TRBV4-1	TRBJ2-7	few	CASSQEASAKYEQYF	TGCGCCAGCAGCCAAGAGGCGAGTGCGAAATACGAGCAGTACTTC
NA	TRBV18	TRBJ2-2	many	CASSPPTGELFF	TGTGCCAGCAGCCCCCCCACCGGGGAGCTGTTTTTT
NA	TRBV28	TRBJ1-3	many	CASSLPVSSGNTIYF	TGTGCCAGCAGTTTACCAGTGAGCTCTGGAAACACCATATATTTT